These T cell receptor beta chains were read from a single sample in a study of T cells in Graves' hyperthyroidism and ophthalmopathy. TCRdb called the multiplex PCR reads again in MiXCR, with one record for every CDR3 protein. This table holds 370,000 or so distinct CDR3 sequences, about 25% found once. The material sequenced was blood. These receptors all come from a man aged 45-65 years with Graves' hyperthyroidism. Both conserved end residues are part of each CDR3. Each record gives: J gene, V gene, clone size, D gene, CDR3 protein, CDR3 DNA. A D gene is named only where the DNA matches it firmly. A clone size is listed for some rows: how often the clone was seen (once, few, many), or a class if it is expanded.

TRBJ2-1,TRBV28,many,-,CASSFGPTLGAGPGGEQFF,TGTGCCAGCAGTTTCGGTCCCACCTTAGGCGCGGGTCCTGGAGGTGAGCAGTTCTTC
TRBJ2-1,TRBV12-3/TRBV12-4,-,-,CASSLTPSVGHNEQFF,TGTGCCAGCAGTTTAACCCCTAGCGTGGGGCATAATGAGCAGTTCTTC
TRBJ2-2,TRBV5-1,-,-,CASSLRPSIPAGSGELFF,TGCGCCAGCAGCTTGCGCCCGAGCATCCCGGCCGGATCCGGGGAGCTGTTTTTT
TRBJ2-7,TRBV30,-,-,CAWSQSLDEQYF,TGTGCCTGGAGCCAGAGTCTGGACGAGCAGTACTTC
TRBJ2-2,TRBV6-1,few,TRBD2,CGDYGELFF,TGTGGGGACTACGGGGAGCTGTTTTTT
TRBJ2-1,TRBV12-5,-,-,CASGTGPSSYNEQFF,TGTGCTAGTGGCACAGGGCCAAGCTCCTACAATGAGCAGTTCTTC
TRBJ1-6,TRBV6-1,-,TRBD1,CATRTGGSNSPLHF,TGTGCCACACGAACAGGGGGCAGTAATTCACCCCTCCACTTT
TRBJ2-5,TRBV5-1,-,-,CASSSPGSSAKETQYF,TGCGCCAGCAGCTCCCCTGGGTCTAGCGCCAAAGAGACCCAGTACTTC
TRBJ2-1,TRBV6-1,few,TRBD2,CASRGDNEQFF,TGTGCCAGCCGGGGGGACAATGAGCAGTTCTTC
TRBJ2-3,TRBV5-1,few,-,CASSLGAKGATDTQYF,TGCGCCAGCAGCTTGGGGGCTAAAGGAGCCACAGATACGCAGTATTTT
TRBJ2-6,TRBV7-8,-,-,CASLFSGANVLTF,TGTGCCAGCCTTTTCTCTGGGGCCAACGTCCTGACTTTC
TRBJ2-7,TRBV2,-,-,CVSSLRPNYEQYF,TGTGTCAGCAGCCTACGGCCCAACTACGAGCAGTACTTC
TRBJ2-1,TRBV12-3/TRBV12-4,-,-,CASSLVGKVGRNEQFF,TGTGCCAGCAGCTTAGTCGGTAAAGTGGGCCGCAATGAGCAGTTCTTC
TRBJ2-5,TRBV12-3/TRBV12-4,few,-,CASSHLGVQETQYF,TGTGCCAGCAGCCATCTCGGCGTACAAGAGACCCAGTACTTC
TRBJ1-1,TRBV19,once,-,CASSIRAGADTEAFF,TGTGCCAGTAGTATAAGGGCAGGGGCGGACACTGAAGCTTTCTTT
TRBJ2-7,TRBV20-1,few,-,CSARVTGTTRQYF,TGCAGTGCTAGAGTCACCGGGACAACCAGGCAGTACTTC
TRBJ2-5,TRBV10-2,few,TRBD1,CASNGQGRGETQYF,TGCGCCAGCAACGGACAGGGGAGGGGAGAGACCCAGTACTTC
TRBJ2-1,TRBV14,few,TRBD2,CASSHKMQTSGRTEQFF,TGTGCCAGCAGCCATAAGATGCAGACTAGCGGTAGAACCGAGCAGTTCTTC
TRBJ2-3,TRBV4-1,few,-,CASSQDRGDTQYF,TGCGCCAGCAGCCAAGATCGTGGCGATACGCAGTATTTT
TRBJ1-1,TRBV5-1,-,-,CASSGGRVGNTEAFF,TGCGCCAGCAGCGGGGGACGGGTTGGGAACACTGAAGCTTTCTTT
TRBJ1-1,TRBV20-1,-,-,CSARASEGWNTEAFF,TGCAGTGCTAGGGCCTCTGAGGGCTGGAACACTGAAGCTTTCTTT
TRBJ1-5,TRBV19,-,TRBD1,CASSPTGVRPQHF,TGTGCCAGTAGTCCTACAGGGGTACGGCCCCAGCATTTT
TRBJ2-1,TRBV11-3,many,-,CASSLNSRAFF,TGTGCCAGCAGCTTAAACTCCAGGGCGTTCTTC
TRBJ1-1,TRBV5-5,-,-,CASSLSDVGTEAFF,TGTGCCAGCAGTCTTTCCGATGTAGGGACTGAAGCTTTCTTT
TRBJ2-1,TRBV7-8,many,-,CASSGGRRGEQFF,TGTGCCAGCAGCGGGGGACGGCGAGGTGAGCAGTTCTTC
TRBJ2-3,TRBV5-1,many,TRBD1,CASSWTGGSTDTQYF,TGCGCCAGCAGCTGGACAGGGGGCTCCACAGATACGCAGTATTTT
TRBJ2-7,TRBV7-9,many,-,CASSYDSYEQYF,TGTGCCAGCAGCTATGACAGCTACGAGCAGTACTTC
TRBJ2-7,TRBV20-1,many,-,CSARDGTQVGYEQYF,TGCAGTGCTAGAGATGGGACTCAGGTGGGCTACGAGCAGTACTTC
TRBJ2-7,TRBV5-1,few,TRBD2,CASSQDIAGASYEQYF,TGTGCCAGCAGCCAAGATATCGCGGGAGCTTCGTACGAGCAGTACTTC
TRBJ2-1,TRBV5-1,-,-,CASSRWTGIEQFF,TGCGCCAGCAGCCGATGGACTGGGATTGAACAGTTCTTC